This TCR beta chain was identified during a study of cytomegalovirus exposure and HLA in healthy donors (dated by TCRdb to 2015 to 2018). About the study as a whole: According to an earlier analysis of a few hundred of the donors, some 180 million T cells yielded 117 million unique TCR beta sequences and about 280 Gb of sequence data. A few DR-DQ haplotypes were treated as single units for association and clustering because of strong linkage in the cohort. To study patterns of TCR occurrence, a later analysis re-analyzed previously published TCR beta repertoires from 600 to 750 donors and added high-resolution HLA genotyping. An earlier analysis of approximately 630 of the donors applied high-throughput TCR beta sequencing to assess whether each TCR beta V gene segment acted as functional or pseudogenic. Of the approximately 400 genotyped donors, approximately 80% fell in the genetic ancestry cluster associated with self-reported Caucasian donors. The later analysis used no new phenotypic data to find candidate immune exposures, relying instead on TCR beta sequences and their occurrence across donors. The study profiled the T cell repertoires of more than 500 subjects by immunosequencing and related them to cytomegalovirus serostatus. High-throughput TCR immunosequencing, statistical association of individual TCRs with disease status, and machine learning were combined to predict cytomegalovirus infection status. Class I and class II HLA loci were covered by the typing at four-digit resolution. In a later genetic analysis, genome-wide SNP genotypes for about 55% of the roughly 670 donors were used, and that subset was treated as a discovery cohort. An early release that covered 640 HLA-typed donors contained approximately 320 gigabases of sequencing data and around 85 million unique TCR sequences. Typing coverage varied by locus: roughly 629-630 donors for A, B, C, DRB1 and DQB1; 522 for DQA1; approximately 610 for DPA1; around 450 for DPB1. The study aimed to test whether signatures of past pathogen exposure could be identified by cataloging public T cell receptors. Every discovery cohort repertoire had been produced on one sequencing platform. Alongside the repertoire data, information on donor age, sex, ethnicity and CMV serostatus was compiled. On average, approximately 250,000 unique TCR beta nucleotide sequences were sequenced per donor among 398 genotyped donors of the cohort, with 15% to 20% of those sequences being non-productive. Besides the first cohort of roughly 640 subjects, a separate validation cohort made up of over a hundred different subjects was used.

The cohort consisted of 670 or so healthy bone marrow donors. At the time of sampling, every cohort member was nominally healthy, though immune exposures that went unrecorded were likely present. The donor was CMV seropositive and belonged to the group of 250 to 300 seropositive cohort members. Each donor provided a peripheral blood sample, and peripheral blood mononuclear cells were used for TCR beta sequencing. The Qiagen DNeasy Blood Extraction Kit was used to extract genomic DNA from the blood cell samples. To note about this clone: No cognate antigen has been identified for it. Germline and junction disagree at one end, which may indicate a read error.

CDR1 and CDR2 are read off the germline V gene as SGHRS and YFSETQ. Its CDR3 holds 18 amino acids, cysteine through phenylalanine. Only the CDR3 region is kept as DNA, spanning 54 bases read in frame from base 1. The protocol used for the library was the immunoSEQ multiplex PCR assay. For the multiplex PCR, a mixture combining 60 forward primers for TCR Vbeta segments and 13 reverse primers for TCR Jbeta segments was used. The CDR3 region of rearranged TCR beta genes was amplified from genomic DNA by a multiplex PCR assay. The amplified TCR beta libraries were sequenced on the Illumina HiSeq System as 87-base-pair reads. Per the authors' processing: A later analysis tallied roughly 76 million unique TCR beta chains across the 666 repertoires, and some 10 million of those chains were shared by two or more donors. Raw reads were error-corrected and collapsed into unique sequences with a nearest-neighbor algorithm that merged closely related sequences to remove PCR and sequencing errors. To assign V, D and J gene segments, CDR3 sequences were aligned to IMGT reference sequences. Each retained sequence needed at least a six-nucleotide match to both a V gene segment and a J gene segment. Rearrangements were classified as productive when the CDR3 lacked stop codons and remained in frame with V and J, and all other rearrangements were classified as non-productive. Following IMGT convention, CDR3 was defined as the stretch from the second conserved V-encoded cysteine up to the conserved J-encoded phenylalanine. In an earlier analysis of more than 550 of the donors, sequences lacking an unambiguous match to a single V gene segment were excluded. An earlier analysis of about 600 of the donors called V segments functional above 56.7% productive rearrangements and segregating when the between-donor standard deviation exceeded 5%. A statistical classification framework was built for diagnosing cytomegalovirus status from the catalog of TCR beta chain sequences. In a later analysis, V and J genes were assigned by comparing TCR nucleotide sequences against IMGT/GENE-DB human TR gene sequences. In a later analysis, CDR3 sequences and most-parsimonious VDJ recombination scenarios were assigned using the TCRdist pipeline. In a later analysis, each TCR beta chain was defined by its CDR3 amino acid sequence together with its V-gene family, and reads lacking a unique V-gene family were excluded. In a later analysis, 500 to 650 highly shared, low-generation-probability nucleotide sequences were removed to address suspected cross-contamination and a sequencing artifact. In a later analysis, a clonal expansion index for each public chain was calculated from normalized within-repertoire ranks of inferred template counts. In a later analysis, generation probabilities were computed using a VDJ recombination model fitted to out-of-frame rearrangements, and the results were checked against IGoR. Hypergeometric tests were used in a later analysis to score TCR-TCR, TCR-HLA and TCR-CMV co-occurrence, with a repertoire-size bias correction applied to the TCR pairs. False discovery rates were estimated in a later analysis by permuting HLA or CMV assignments 20 times. In a later analysis, co-occurring TCRs were grouped using DBSCAN, with TCRdist sequence similarity added in when clustering inside HLA-allele-positive subsets. For co-occurrence clustering, repertoires with fewer than 30,000 or more than 120,000 public chains were excluded, along with four or five repertoires with anomalous nucleotide sharing. As stored in TCRdb, this immuneACCESS dataset retains in-frame rearrangements with V and J assigned. A fraction of the clones does not appear; measured against another copy, unresolved V genes explain less than half of the discrepancy, and the remainder lacks a known reason. D and trimming were read from the DNA, whereas the V and J calls and clone size are those reported in that table. The table for this sample lists some 150,000 clones; more than 75% of them were counted only once. About 9.9% of the sample is in the top ten clones.

On the study overall, not on this receptor specifically: An association between a missense DCLRE1C variant and V-gene and J-gene trimming of TCR beta chains was found in a later genetic analysis and replicated in an independent cohort. A further reported finding was that TCR beta sequences accurately predicted the HLA-A and HLA-B alleles for most subjects in the first cohort. HLA typing was unavailable for some donors at each locus, so association tests used only the typed subset. The study gave a list of 150 to 200 TCR beta chains associated with cytomegalovirus. Most TCR sequences were seen in very few donors, while some public TCRs were found in many individuals. An earlier analysis of around 500 of the donors showed that most TCR beta V segments appeared in productive rearrangements either about 87% or about 30% of the time, which broadly matched IMGT annotations. Immune exposure information for the cohort was limited to CMV serostatus. This cohort had only TCR beta chains sequenced, and the lack of alpha or paired-chain data limited which features could be detected. The authors suggested that the approach could potentially be generalized to other disease states and immunological phenotypes. A later analysis found that most CMV-associated TCR beta chains appeared HLA-restricted, with HLA associations seemingly driven largely by CMV exposure. When HLA alleles, especially DR and DQ, strongly co-occurred, TCR associations were difficult to assign to individual alleles. In a later analysis, the rate of TCR association differed among HLA loci, with DRB1 alleles having the most associated TCRs and HLA-C alleles having the fewest. Because the 87-base-pair reads could not distinguish some IMGT-functional V segments, including TRBV6-2 and TRBV6-3, those segments were excluded. In a later genetic analysis, fewer N-insertions in productive TCRs were reported among donors in an Asian-associated ancestry cluster than the roughly 700-donor mean. Three of the identified cytomegalovirus-associated TCR beta chains were confirmed in vitro to be specific for cytomegalovirus antigens. According to a later analysis, parvovirus B19, influenza, CMV and Epstein-Barr virus appeared linked to several top co-occurrence clusters. Cytomegalovirus status was reported to be diagnosed by the classifier with high specificity and sensitivity in both the original and validation cohorts. A cluster of highly shared sequence variants was judged likely to represent a technical artifact of the sequencing pipeline. A later analysis found that HLA-associated TCR beta chains were more clonally expanded and had lower generation probabilities than equally common non-associated chains. The earlier analysis of about 600 of the donors excluded some 15 rarely observed V segments, including chromosome 9 orphons, because counts were too low. Specific HLA alleles were associated with about 17,000 TCR beta sequences at a false discovery rate of 0.05 in a later analysis. Linkage disequilibrium might explain the correlated functional status among segregating V segments, but an unknown experimental factor could not be excluded. The presence/absence analyses assumed that sequencing depth was roughly uniform across donors, and that assumption may not be true.

The rearrangement joined TRBV5-1 to TRBJ2-6, and possibly TRBD1, on 5 matching bases. The clonotype was recovered from a man between 18 and 29 years old in good health and CMV-seropositive. Sequenced: PBMCs. Here is the DNA: TGCGCCAGCAGCTTAACCAAAGGGTGGGGCTCTGGGGCCAACGGCCTGACTTTC. This yields the protein CASSLTKGWGSGANGLTF.